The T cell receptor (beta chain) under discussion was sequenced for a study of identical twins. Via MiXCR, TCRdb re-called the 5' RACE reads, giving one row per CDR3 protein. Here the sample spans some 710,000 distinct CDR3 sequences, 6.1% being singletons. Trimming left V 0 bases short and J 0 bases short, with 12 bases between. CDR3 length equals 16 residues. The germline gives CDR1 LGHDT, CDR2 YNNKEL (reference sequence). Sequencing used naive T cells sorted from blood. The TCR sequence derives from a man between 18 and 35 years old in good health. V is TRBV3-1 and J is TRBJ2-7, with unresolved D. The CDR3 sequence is CASSQDTGFSSYEQYV. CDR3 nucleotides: TGTGCCAGCAGCCAAGATACCGGGTTCAGCTCCTACGAGCAGTACGTC.